One sample yielded the 25 T cell receptor beta chains listed below, sequenced in a study of T cell changes during pregnancy in multiple sclerosis. This table comes from immunoSEQ multiplex PCR, and its TCRdb copy is limited to in-frame clones, with some not included. This sample has about 17,000 clones, with approximately 88% found just once. The sample consisted of CD8+ T cells from peripheral blood mononuclear cells, taken after pregnancy. These receptors all stem from a female donor in good health, enrolled as a control in a pregnancy study.

This chain connects TRBV29-1 to TRBJ1-1; a possible D gene is TRBD1 (5 bases). The length of the CDR3 is 11 residues. CDR1 is SQVTM, CDR2 ANQGSEA, per germline. Trimming shortened V by 7 bases and J by 6 bases, and 12 bases separated the two germline ends. CDR3 loop: CSARWGAEAFF. CDR3 nucleotide sequence: TGCAGCGCCAGATGGGGGGCTGAAGCTTTCTTT.

The chain's CDR3 is CAISESVGPGDTQYF. The CDR3 nucleotides are TGTGCCATCAGTGAGTCGGTGGGGCCAGGAGATACGCAGTATTTT. V and J are TRBV10-3 and TRBJ2-3; tentatively, D is TRBD1 (5 bases). This CDR3 region has 15 residues. Trimming stripped 0 bases from V and 5 bases from J, with 12 bases between. The germline V gene encodes CDR1 ENHRY and CDR2 SYGVKD.

V usage is TRBV27 and J usage is TRBJ2-1; D remains ambiguous. Trimming removed 5 bases from V and 4 bases from J, with 12 bases in between. The CDR3 runs 14 residues. Germline-derived CDR1 and CDR2 are MNHEY and SMNVEV (reference sequence). This chain's CDR3 is CASSAYSSYNEQFF. In DNA form, the CDR3 reads TGTGCCAGCAGTGCGTATTCGTCGTACAATGAGCAGTTCTTC.

CDR3 DNA: TGTGCCAGCAGTTACAGGACAGGGAAAAGGCACACCATATATTTT. This codes for CASSYRTGKRHTIYF. This rearrangement joins TRBV6-5 to TRBJ1-3, with 8 bases fitting TRBD1. The CDR3 loop spans 15 amino acids. Trimming at V came to 2 bases and at J to 8 bases, leaving 8 bases not matched to a gene. From germline, CDR1 is MNHEY and CDR2 SVGAGI.

The chain links TRBV19 to TRBJ2-7, with D hard to call. The CDR3 runs 13 residues. The germline gives CDR1 LNHDA, CDR2 SQIVND (reference sequence). Trimming shortened V by 5 bases and J by 3 bases, and 11 bases separated the two germline ends. The DNA of the CDR3 is TGTGCCAGTAGTGTCATTGGGCACTACGAGCAGTACTTC. Its translation is CASSVIGHYEQYF.

The gene calls are TRBV19 and TRBJ1-2; tentatively, D is TRBD1 (6 bases). CDR1 and CDR2 from the germline V gene are LNHDA and SQIVND (reference sequence). The CDR3 sequence is 20 residues long. The ends were cut back, 0 bases at V and 9 bases at J, with 32 bases in the middle. The CDR3 sequence is CASSIDLSPRHLDRSSSYTF. In DNA, the CDR3 is TGTGCCAGTAGTATAGATCTATCGCCTCGCCACCTCGACAGGTCCAGCAGCTACACCTTC.

The chain employs TRBV28 and TRBJ2-2; TRBD1 agrees at 10 bases. V lost 6 bases to trimming and J lost 1 base; unmatched junction nucleotides: 17. CDR1 is MDHEN and CDR2 is SYDVKM in the germline V gene. There are 20 residues in the CDR3. The chain's CDR3 is CASSEYGDRGHSRNTGELFF. The CDR3 DNA sequence: TGTGCCAGCAGCGAATATGGAGACAGGGGGCATTCTCGGAACACCGGGGAGCTGTTTTTT.

V is TRBV7-9 and J is TRBJ1-1; 8 bases agree with TRBD1. The CDR3 totals 15 residues. CDR1 and CDR2 from the germline V gene are SEHNR and FQNEAQ (reference sequence). Unmatched junction bases numbered 9, after V lost 5 bases and J lost 4 bases. In DNA form, the CDR3 reads TGTGCCAGCAGCCCCCGACTCGACAGGGGCACTGAAGCTTTCTTT. Translated, it gives CASSPRLDRGTEAFF.

CDR3 amino acids: CASSDSAGLGYTF. CDR3 nucleotides: TGTGCCAGCAGTGACTCGGCAGGTTTGGGCTACACCTTC. The chain links TRBV6-4 to TRBJ1-2; D is unclear. V was clipped by 0 bases and J by 8 bases, with 10 bases between them. This CDR3 has 13 amino acids. Germline lookup yields CDR1 MRHNA and CDR2 SNTAGT.

The rearrangement links TRBV5-5 to TRBJ2-7, with 7 positions matching TRBD1. The CDR3 extends over 12 amino acids. Germline CDR1 and CDR2: SGHKS and YYEKEE (reference sequence). V shed 4 bases, J shed 4 bases, and the junction held 2 bases outside the gene matches. CDR3 region: CASSQTGYEQYF. For the CDR3, the DNA is TGTGCCAGCAGCCAGACAGGGTACGAGCAGTACTTC.

J is TRBJ2-1 and V is TRBV19; D is unresolved. The CDR3 covers 12 residues. Trimming cost V 1 base and J 10 bases, with 8 bases left between them. In germline, CDR1 is LNHDA, CDR2 SQIVND (reference sequence). CDR3 in DNA: TGTGCCAGTAGTATAGCAGCGCGCGAGCAGTTCTTC. It encodes CASSIAAREQFF.

The chain joins TRBV6-5 to TRBJ1-2; 7 bases are a match to TRBD1. The CDR3 consists of 12 residues. CDR1 is MNHEY, CDR2 SVGAGI, per germline. V shed 6 bases and J 9 bases; nucleotides not matched to a gene: 7. The chain's CDR3 is CASSSTGASYTF. The CDR3 DNA follows: TGTGCCAGCAGCTCTACAGGGGCTAGCTACACCTTC.

The chain carries TRBV6-4 and TRBJ2-6, with D perhaps TRBD2 (6 bases). The CDR3 loop spans 16 amino acids. Germline V CDR1 and CDR2: MRHNA, SNTAGT. Trimming took off 1 base at V and 0 bases at J, with 7 bases between the two ends. The CDR3 region has the DNA TGTGCCAGCAGTGACTTCGGGGGCTCTGGGGCCAACGTCCTGACTTTC. It is translated as CASSDFGGSGANVLTF.

This chain joins TRBV27 and TRBJ2-7, with 7 bases lining up with TRBD1. V lost 6 bases to trimming and J lost 0 bases; unmatched junction nucleotides: 5. From germline, CDR1 is MNHEY and CDR2 SMNVEV (reference sequence). There are 14 residues in the CDR3. CDR3 sequence reads: CASSQTGSSYEQYF. The DNA of the CDR3 is TGTGCCAGCAGCCAGACAGGGAGCTCCTACGAGCAGTACTTC.

The gene calls are TRBV27 and TRBJ2-3; D might be TRBD1 (6 bases). This CDR3 has 13 amino acids. Looked up from germline, CDR1 is MNHEY and CDR2 is SMNVEV (reference sequence). V was clipped by 5 bases and J by 4 bases, with 10 bases between them. Here the CDR3 reads CASSLRTADTQYF. The CDR3 bases are TGTGCCAGCAGTCTAAGGACAGCAGATACGCAGTATTTT.

This chain connects TRBV7-2 to TRBJ2-5, with D possibly matching TRBD2 (5 bases). This CDR3 has 13 amino acids. Germline CDR1 SGHTA, CDR2 FQGNSA. V shed 6 bases and J shed 3 bases, with 11 bases lying between them. The CDR3: CASRPRGKETQYF. Written as DNA, the CDR3 is TGTGCCAGCAGACCGCGAGGGAAAGAGACCCAGTACTTC.

The sample holds one count of this clone. The V and J genes are TRBV7-2 and TRBJ2-2, with 10 bases fitting TRBD2. The trim removed 1 base at V and 1 base at J, leaving 9 bases unmatched. This CDR3 is 19 amino acids long. The germline gives CDR1 SGHTA, CDR2 FQGNSA. The CDR3 DNA is TGTGCCAGCAGCTTAGATGGCCTAGCGGGAGCCCAGAACACCGGGGAGCTGTTTTTT. Translation: CASSLDGLAGAQNTGELFF.

The genes are TRBV7-9 and TRBJ1-1; 7 bases line up with TRBD1. J was trimmed by 10 bases and V by 4 bases; bases with no gene match: 6. The CDR3 length is 12 residues. The germline V gene encodes CDR1 SEHNR and CDR2 FQNEAQ (reference sequence). CDR3: CASSYPGGGAFF. Written as DNA, the CDR3 is TGTGCCAGCAGCTACCCAGGGGGAGGAGCTTTCTTT.

The chain couples TRBV10-3 to TRBJ2-7, with D unclear. Looked up from germline, CDR1 is ENHRY and CDR2 is SYGVKD. V lost 2 bases to trimming and J lost 2 bases, with 4 bases between them. The CDR3 consists of 12 residues. The CDR3 DNA reads TGTGCCATCAGTGAGGGAGCCTACGAGCAGTACTTC. This gives the protein CAISEGAYEQYF.

This clone was detected once. J is TRBJ1-1 and V is TRBV19; no clear D. Trimming removed 7 bases at V and 1 base at J, with 4 bases between. CDR1 and CDR2 from the germline V gene are LNHDA and SQIVND (reference sequence). This CDR3 is 11 amino acids long. The CDR3 nucleotides read TGTGCCAGTACCAAGAACACTGAAGCTTTCTTT. Translating it yields CASTKNTEAFF.

This clone was detected only once. The CDR3, as DNA: TGTGCCAGCAGCTTAGTGCCTATCGGGACCCAGTACTTC. Translating gives CASSLVPIGTQYF. The rearrangement joins TRBV4-2 to TRBJ2-5; D is uncertain. Germline loops: CDR1 LGHNA, CDR2 YNFKEQ. The CDR3 covers 13 residues. Trimming cost V 5 bases and J 7 bases, with 14 bases left between them.

The chain recombines TRBV29-1 with TRBJ2-1; 13 bases map to TRBD2. Germline CDR1 and CDR2: SQVTM and ANQGSEA. The CDR3 sequence is 18 residues long. V was clipped by 2 bases and J by 8 bases; unmatched bases: 15. CDR3 amino acids: CSVENAGPGLAGTDEQFF. The CDR3 DNA reads TGCAGCGTTGAAAATGCGGGCCCGGGACTAGCGGGAACTGATGAGCAGTTCTTC.

This clone has more than one count but fewer than ten. The chain couples TRBV5-1 to TRBJ2-7; D gene uncertain. V was shortened by 3 bases and J by 1 base, with 8 bases between the two germline ends. This CDR3 comprises 13 residues. Germline CDR1 reads SGHRS; CDR2 reads YFSETQ. CDR3 DNA sequence: TGCGCCAGCAGCTCACAGTCTTCCTACGAGCAGTACTTC. Translating gives CASSSQSSYEQYF.

The rearrangement uses TRBV7-9 and TRBJ2-7, with 7 bases that match TRBD1. The CDR3 has 18 residues. From germline, CDR1 is SEHNR and CDR2 FQNEAQ (reference sequence). With 4 bases clipped from V and 4 bases from J, the junction kept 19 bases outside the gene matches. In nucleotides, the CDR3 is TGTGCCAGCAGCTCAGACCACGGGCAGAGGGGGCCAGAGTACGAGCAGTACTTC. Amino acid sequence: CASSSDHGQRGPEYEQYF. The complete variable domain, with remaining parts taken from reference TRBV7-9 and TRBJ2-7, reads DTGVSQNPRHKITKRGQNVTFRCDPISEHNRLYWYRQTLGQGPEFLTYFQNEAQLEKSRLLSDRFSAERPKGSFSTLEIQRTEQGDSAMYLCASSSDHGQRGPEYEQYFGPGTRLTVT.

This chain uses TRBV15 with TRBJ2-7; 10 positions agree with TRBD2. V was clipped by 0 bases and J by 3 bases; unmatched bases: 5. The CDR3 runs 16 residues. CDR1 is LNHNV, CDR2 YYDKDF, per germline (reference sequence). The CDR3, as DNA: TGTGCCACCAGCAGAGATACGTCTAGCGGGAGCTACGAGCAGTACTTC. Translating it yields CATSRDTSSGSYEQYF.